What follows are 23 T cell receptor beta chains derived from one specimen sequenced in a study of breast tumors, draining lymph nodes, adjacent tissues. TCRdb redid the calling of the multiplex PCR reads with MiXCR, one entry per CDR3 protein. Of about 180,000 distinct CDR3 sequences in the sample, approximately 33% were seen once. Axillary draining lymph nodes of breast cancer patients supplied the node samples. Sequenced: axillary lymph node tissue. The source of these receptors is a female donor with breast cancer. Some clones in this sample may be carry-over from other donors' samples.

On this clonotype itself: A much larger clone lies one base from this, so it may be a read error. The V and J genes are TRBV29-1 and TRBJ2-1; D assignment may be TRBD1 or TRBD2 (5 bases each). V lost 3 bases and J 12 bases, leaving 18 bases between the germline ends. Germline V gene lookup returns CDR1 SQVTM and CDR2 ANQGSEA. This CDR3 spans 13 amino acids. The CDR3, as DNA: TGCAGCGTTGAGTTCCGGGACGGAAGTGGGCAGTTCTTC. Translated: CSVEFRDGSGQFF.

Remarks on this clonotype: The DNA is left out, because the CDR3 cannot be placed on it with certainty; the CDR3 is given as TCRdb lists it. The chain uses TRBV9 and TRBJ1-2; no DNA check was done on the table's D call, TRBD1. The CDR3 adds up to 15 amino acids, both ends counted. Germline V CDR1 and CDR2: SGDLS, YYNGEE. CDR3 sequence reads: CASSVGPGVGYGSTF.

This clonotype was counted ten times or more. The chain combines TRBV5-6 with TRBJ2-7, with 8 positions matching TRBD1. This CDR3 contains 14 residues. The germline V gene has CDR1 SGHDT and CDR2 YYEEEE. Germline trimming cut 4 bases from V and 5 bases from J; bases unmatched to any gene: 8. The CDR3 region is CASSPATGAHEQYF. In DNA form, the CDR3 reads TGTGCCAGCAGCCCGGCGACAGGGGCCCACGAGCAGTACTTC. Combining the CDR3 with reference TRBV5-6 and TRBJ2-7 gives the whole variable domain DAGVTQSPTHLIKTRGQQVTLRCSPKSGHDTVSWYQQALGQGPQFIFQYYEEEERQRGNFPDRFSGHQFPNYSSELNVNALLLGDSALYLCASSPATGAHEQYFGPGTRLTVT.

The V and J genes are TRBV6-5 and TRBJ1-2; TRBD1 matches 9 bases. J gave up 4 bases and V 5 bases, and 11 bases lay outside the gene matches. Per the germline V gene, CDR1 is MNHEY and CDR2 is SVGAGI. CDR3 length equals 16 residues. The chain's CDR3 is CASSPGTGRTSYGYTF. Written as DNA, the CDR3 is TGTGCCAGCAGTCCCGGGACAGGGAGAACTAGCTATGGCTACACCTTC.

A word on this clonotype: This may arise from a read error, as a much more abundant clone is one base away. The rearrangement joins TRBV30 to TRBJ2-5; the D gene could be TRBD1 or TRBD2 (5 bases each). Germline V gene lookup returns CDR1 GTSNPN and CDR2 SVGIG (reference sequence). The CDR3 totals 16 residues. This chain's CDR3 is CAWSVFGAEPWETQCF. Here the CDR3 DNA reads TGTGCCTGGAGTGTATTCGGGGCAGAACCCTGGGAGACCCAGTGCTTC. The whole variable domain, remainder taken from reference TRBV30 and TRBJ2-5, is SQTIHQWPATLVQPVGSPLSLECTVEGTSNPNLYWYRQAAGRGLQLLFYSVGIGQISSEVPQNLSASRPQDRQFILSSKKLLLSDSGFYLCAWSVFGAEPWETQCFGPGTRLLVL.

This clonotype was observed at least ten times. CDR3: CATSRDIQSNQPQHF. The CDR3, as DNA: TGTGCCACCAGCAGAGATATACAGAGCAATCAGCCCCAGCATTTT. The chain is built from TRBV15 and TRBJ1-5, with D unresolved. V was trimmed by 0 bases and J by 1 base, leaving 7 bases between them. CDR3 size: 15 residues. Germline CDR1 and CDR2: LNHNV and YYDKDF (reference sequence).

As regards this clonotype: At one end the junction does not follow the germline gene, possibly because of a read error. The chain employs TRBV5-1 and TRBJ2-2; perhaps TRBD1 as D (5 bases). The CDR3 contains 14 residues. Looked up from germline, CDR1 is SGHRS and CDR2 is YFSETQ. In DNA, the CDR3 is TGTGCCAGCAGCTTGGCCAGGGCTATCGGCGAGCTGTTTTTT. Its translation is CASSLARAIGELFF.

The chain carries TRBV20-1 and TRBJ1-3; no reliable D call. The ends were cut back, 1 base at V and 7 bases at J, with 8 bases in the middle. Germline CDR1 is DFQATT and CDR2 is SNEGSKA (reference sequence). The CDR3 runs 12 residues. This CDR3 reads CSARVGGNTIYF. The CDR3 DNA is TGCAGTGCTAGAGTGGGAGGGAACACCATATATTTT.

About this clonotype: Compared with germline, one end of the junction differs, possibly owing to a read error. The chain carries TRBV7-9 and TRBJ2-3; D may correspond to TRBD1 or TRBD2 (5 bases each). In germline, CDR1 is SEHNR, CDR2 FQNEAQ (reference sequence). The CDR3 contains 17 residues. Here the CDR3 reads CASSLSWLGVGRDPQYF. Here the CDR3 DNA reads TGCGCCAGCAGCTTATCATGGCTGGGGGTAGGTCGAGATCCGCAGTATTTT.

This clonotype has ten or more counts. V and J are TRBV28 and TRBJ1-5; 7 nucleotides align to TRBD1. Germline V CDR1 and CDR2: MDHEN, SYDVKM. The CDR3 runs to 12 residues. CDR3 sequence: CATTGTYQPQHF. Here the CDR3 DNA reads TGTGCGACGACAGGGACCTATCAGCCCCAGCATTTT.

There are many counts of this clonotype. J is TRBJ2-7 and V is TRBV12-3 or TRBV12-4; 8 nucleotides agree with TRBD2. The CDR3 loop spans 14 amino acids. V lost 7 bases and J lost 6; bases outside the gene matches: 11. Here the CDR3 reads CASKQTSEGLEQYF. The CDR3 DNA is TGTGCCAGCAAGCAGACTAGCGAAGGGCTCGAGCAGTACTTC.

This clonotype was seen at least ten times. V and J are TRBV13 and TRBJ2-2, with 7 bases fitting TRBD2. Germline values: CDR1 PRHDT, CDR2 FYEKMQ (reference sequence). The CDR3 is made up of 17 amino acids. The V and J ends lost 2 bases and 9 bases, in that order; junction bases with no gene match: 15. CDR3 sequence: CASSLPGGRGRERELFF. CDR3 sequence (DNA): TGTGCCAGCAGCTTACCGGGAGGTCGAGGGAGAGAACGGGAGCTGTTTTTT.

The chain employs TRBV2 and TRBJ1-1, with a weak D call TRBD1 (5 bases). Trimming took 9 bases from V and 1 from J, leaving 24 bases between them. Germline-derived CDR1 and CDR2 are SNHLY and FYNNEI. The CDR3 extends over 17 amino acids. CDR3 coding DNA: TGTGCCAGAGGTCCGGGACTAGCGGATGTCAAGAACACTGAAGCTTTCTTT. Protein: CARGPGLADVKNTEAFF.

A word on this clonotype: This sequence may be a read error, since a much larger clone differs from it by one base. This chain connects TRBV20-1 to TRBJ2-3; 9 bases line up with TRBD2. V gave up 0 bases and J gave up 0 bases; unmatched junction bases: 7. The CDR3 consists of 17 residues. Germline CDR1 is DFQATT and CDR2 is SNEGSKA (reference sequence). The CDR3 here is CSARDARLAASTDTQYF. The CDR3 coding sequence is TGCAGTGCTAGAGACGCGCGACTAGCGGCGAGCACAGATACGCAGTATTTT.

Turning to this clonotype: This may come from a read error, since a much larger clone is one base off. This rearrangement joins TRBV5-4 to TRBJ1-2; D is unresolved. Germline CDR1 reads SGHNT; CDR2 reads YYREEE (reference sequence). Trimming cost V 2 bases and J 3 bases, with 11 bases left between them. The CDR3 runs to 14 residues. CDR3 DNA sequence: TGTGCCAGCAGCTTAGAGGCCTCTGACTATGGCTACACCTTC. Translation: CASSLEASDYGYTF.

This clonotype was seen many times. The rearrangement joins TRBV12-3 or TRBV12-4 to TRBJ1-6; D possibly corresponds to TRBD1 (6 bases). The length of the CDR3 is 14 residues. The V and J ends lost 7 bases and 4 bases respectively, with 11 bases between them. CDR3 protein: CASKRDNYNSPLHF. CDR3 in DNA: TGTGCCAGCAAACGGGACAATTATAATTCACCCCTCCACTTT.

The sample holds many counts of this clonotype. The rearrangement joins TRBV11-3 to TRBJ2-2; D uncertain. The CDR3 covers 14 residues. V gave up 1 base and J gave up 3 bases, with 6 bases separating them. Looked up from germline, CDR1 is SGHNT and CDR2 is YENEEA. The CDR3 reads CASSLGLDTGELFF. The CDR3 nucleotides are TGTGCCAGCAGCTTAGGTTTGGACACCGGGGAGCTGTTTTTT.

The chain carries TRBV25-1 and TRBJ1-5, with 10 bases aligning to TRBD1. The CDR3 has 13 amino acids. CDR1 is MGHDK, CDR2 SYGVNS, per germline. The CDR3 loop is CAWTGGYNQPQHF. The CDR3 DNA reads TGTGCTTGGACAGGGGGTTACAATCAGCCCCAGCATTTT.

This clonotype was found many times. This rearrangement joins TRBV2 to TRBJ2-2; unclear D gene. V was pared by 2 bases and J by 0 bases, with 13 bases between. Per germline, CDR1 SNHLY and CDR2 FYNNEI. CDR3 length: 17 amino acids. This CDR3 reads CASSEMVDRSNTGELFF. CDR3 nucleotide sequence: TGTGCCAGCAGTGAAATGGTTGATCGATCGAACACCGGGGAGCTGTTTTTT. Full variable domain (outside the CDR3, taken from reference TRBV2 and TRBJ2-2): EPEVTQTPSHQVTQMGQEVILRCVPISNHLYFYWYRQILGQKVEFLVSFYNNEISEKSEIFDDQFSVERPDGSNFTLKIRSTKLEDSAMYFCASSEMVDRSNTGELFFGEGSRLTVL.

This clonotype has a count of ten or more. The chain combines TRBV20-1 with TRBJ2-1, with 8 bases that match TRBD1. Unmatched junction bases numbered 20, after V lost 3 bases and J lost 4 bases. The CDR3 has 19 residues. Germline CDR1 DFQATT, CDR2 SNEGSKA (reference sequence). The CDR3 sequence is CSARVVGQGKGSGYNEQFF. The CDR3 DNA follows: TGCAGTGCTAGGGTTGTCGGACAGGGCAAGGGTTCGGGTTACAATGAGCAGTTCTTC.

This clonotype occurred many times. V gene TRBV6-5 combines with J gene TRBJ2-7, with 7 bases that match TRBD2. The length of the CDR3 is 14 residues. Per the germline V gene, CDR1 is MNHEY and CDR2 is SVGAGI. V dropped 5 bases and J dropped 6; count of bases not matched to a gene: 10. The CDR3 spells CASSHGLVRGEQYF. DNA of the CDR3: TGTGCCAGCAGTCACGGACTAGTTCGGGGCGAGCAGTACTTC.

This clonotype was counted at least ten times. The V gene is TRBV28, the J gene TRBJ1-6; a weak D match, TRBD1 (5 bases). Germline V CDR1 and CDR2: MDHEN, SYDVKM. V was trimmed by 2 bases and J by 7 bases, leaving 12 bases between them. The CDR3 covers 15 residues. CDR3 amino acids: CASSLLGARNSPLHF. CDR3 in DNA: TGTGCCAGCAGTTTACTAGGGGCGCGGAATTCACCCCTCCACTTT.

This clonotype was observed many times. This chain joins TRBV6-5 and TRBJ2-7; D ambiguous. V was clipped by 4 bases and J by 0 bases, with 10 bases between them. Per germline, CDR1 MNHEY and CDR2 SVGAGI. CDR3 length: 14 residues. The CDR3: CASSSRPNSYEQYF. In DNA, the CDR3 is TGTGCCAGCAGTTCCAGACCGAACTCCTACGAGCAGTACTTC.